The entry below gives a single TCR beta chain sequence along with its context. The antigen is unknown. J gave up 9 bases and V 3 bases, and 6 bases lay outside the gene matches. This CDR3 comprises 15 residues. The germline gives CDR1 MDHEN, CDR2 SYDVKM. The PCR used 60 Vbeta and 13 Jbeta primers. Sequenced by immunoSEQ multiplex PCR; TCRdb stores in-frame clones only, minus some. The sample records 150,000 to 200,000 clones, under 85% being singletons. The data are from a study of cytomegalovirus exposure and HLA in healthy donors. Whole-study findings and limits: The study dropped some indistinguishable V segments, TRBV6-2 and TRBV6-3 among them. An analysis that came later showed most CMV-associated TCR beta chains appearing HLA-restricted.

Sequences were obtained from PBMCs. The receptor's source is a woman aged 25 to 39 in good health and CMV-seronegative. This sequence joins TRBV28 and TRBJ2-1; 12 nucleotides align to TRBD2. The CDR3: CASSFSRLAGVEQFF. In nucleotides, the CDR3 is TGTGCCAGCAGTTTTTCCCGACTAGCGGGGGTTGAGCAGTTCTTC.